This T cell receptor beta chain originates from a study of cytomegalovirus exposure and HLA in healthy donors. Study details: Later, an analysis reported that the 120 or so validation repertoires had used the same platform as the approximately 600 first-cohort repertoires.

The table came from immunoSEQ multiplex PCR; TCRdb's copy has only in-frame clones and leaves some out. The profile shows tens of thousands of clones, roughly 93% of them singletons. From germline, CDR1 is SGHNT and CDR2 YYREEE (reference sequence). The CDR3 extends over 11 amino acids. Concerning this clone: One junction end does not reproduce the germline sequence, and a read error may be involved.

V and J are TRBV5-4 and TRBJ1-2; D gene uncertain. Material for sequencing was PBMCs. The TCR was taken from a woman aged 25-40 years in good health and CMV-seronegative. The chain's CDR3 is CASSLDYGYTF. The CDR3 DNA is TGTGCCAGCAGCTTGGACTATGGCTACACTTTC.